This entry lists 4 T cell receptor beta chains sequenced from one sample in a study of Ad26.COV2.S vaccination and SARS-CoV-2 variants. Treatment denoted: 15 to 20 received Ad26.COV2.S at low or high dose, single or two shots; about 5 received placebo; per-sample allocation not given. Sample collection was performed on day 63 after the first vaccine or placebo injection. Using immunoSEQ multiplex PCR, the repertoire was profiled, and TCRdb retains in-frame clones only, with some absent. The sample has nearly 400,000 clones, 89% seen once. Sequenced here: peripheral blood, sampled in a trial of Ad26.COV2.S vaccine versus placebo. The source is a person between 18 and 60 years old who received the Ad26.COV2.S COVID-19 vaccine or a placebo.

The rearrangement links TRBV21-1 to TRBJ2-7; the listed D gene, TRBD2, was not tested against the DNA. TRBV21-1 is flagged as a pseudogene. This CDR3 has 13 amino acids. The CDR3 nucleotides are TGTGCCAGCAGCAAAGGCGCGACCTACGAGCAGTACTTC. Protein: CASSKGATYEQYF.

The V call is TRBV18, the J call TRBJ2-1; D call uncertain. V was trimmed by 6 bases and J by 7 bases, leaving 7 bases between them. Germline V lookup: CDR1 KGHSH, CDR2 LQKENI. The CDR3 has 11 residues. CDR3 region: CASSLRNEQFF. The CDR3 DNA is TGTGCCAGCTCGCTGAGGAATGAGCAGTTCTTC.

V gene TRBV3-1 (or the pseudogene TRBV3-2) combines with J gene TRBJ2-2; D is possibly TRBD2 (5 bases). V shed 1 base and J shed 6 bases, with 18 bases lying between them. The length of the CDR3 is 17 residues. Germline V CDR1 and CDR2: LGHDT, YNNKEL (reference sequence). The DNA for the CDR3 is TGTGCCAGCAGCCAAGCACTAGTTCGGATATCGTCCGGGGAGCTGTTTTTT. This encodes CASSQALVRISSGELFF.

The rearrangement uses TRBV7-8 and TRBJ2-3, with a tentative D call TRBD1 (6 bases). CDR1 is SGHVS, CDR2 FQNEAQ, per germline. CDR3 length: 15 amino acids. With 2 bases removed from V and 5 bases from J, the gap between germline ends came to 14 bases. CDR3 loop: CASSLRVGAGDTQYF. The CDR3 bases are TGTGCCAGCAGCTTAAGGGTGGGGGCAGGAGATACGCAGTATTTT. The complete variable domain, with remaining parts taken from reference TRBV7-8 and TRBJ2-3, reads GAGVSQSPRYKVAKRGQDVALRCDPISGHVSLFWYQQALGQGPEFLTYFQNEAQLDKSGLPSDRFFAERPEGSVSTLKIQRTQQEDSAVYLCASSLRVGAGDTQYFGPGTRLTVL.